Presented here are 28 T cell receptor beta chains from one specimen sequenced in a study of regulatory T cells in long-lasting Graves disease. Arm-PCR with iRepertoire HTBI primers amplified the CDR3 regions for these TCR beta libraries. TCRdb reprocessed the multiplex PCR reads with MiXCR, giving one entry per CDR3 protein. The table has about 430,000 distinct CDR3 sequences, approximately 22% seen once. Time point meaning: persistent/refractory GD, antithyroid drugs over 5 years with positive TRAb. PBMCs were the source of the RNA used for TCR sequencing. Sequencing was performed on peripheral blood mononuclear cells (PBMCs), taken when the disease was refractory, from a patient treated with antithyroid drugs. Receptors originate from a female donor with Graves disease.

This clonotype showed up just a few times. The chain combines TRBV6-1 with TRBJ2-2, with D unclear. Trimming removed 8 bases at V and 6 bases at J, with 13 bases between. Per the germline V gene, CDR1 is MNHNS and CDR2 is SASEGT. The CDR3 totals 13 residues. The CDR3 nucleotides read TGTGCCAGCGAGATAAGCTCCGCCGGGGAGCTGTTTTTT. It is translated as CASEISSAGELFF.

The V and J genes are TRBV6-5 and TRBJ1-4; 10 positions match TRBD1. CDR1 MNHEY and CDR2 SVGAGI come from the germline V gene. V gave up 4 bases and J gave up 0 bases; unmatched junction bases: 5. The CDR3 extends over 17 amino acids. The CDR3 loop reads CASSFRTGGATNEKLFF. CDR3 DNA: TGTGCCAGCAGTTTCCGGACAGGGGGGGCAACTAATGAAAAACTGTTTTTT.

In this sample, this clonotype turned up many times. This sequence joins TRBV15 and TRBJ1-1; weak D call: TRBD1 (5 bases). The V end was cut by 7 bases, the J end by 1 base, with 7 bases between. The germline CDR1 and CDR2 sequences are LNHNV and YYDKDF (reference sequence). This CDR3 comprises 12 residues. CDR3 sequence reads: CATMGENTEAFF. CDR3 coding DNA: TGTGCCACCATGGGGGAGAACACTGAAGCTTTCTTT.

In this sample, this clonotype turned up a few times. The chain employs TRBV11-2 and TRBJ2-3; tentatively, D is TRBD2 (5 bases). Germline V CDR1 and CDR2: SGHAT, FQNNGV. The length of the CDR3 is 17 residues. Deletions cut 4 bases from V and 3 bases from J, with 20 bases between. The CDR3 sequence: CASSSGSGNRYTDTQYF. The CDR3, as DNA: TGTGCCAGCAGCTCCGGCTCCGGGAATCGTTATACAGATACGCAGTATTTT. Using reference TRBV11-2 and TRBJ2-3 for the parts outside the CDR3, the full variable domain is EAGVAQSPRYKIIEKRQSVAFWCNPISGHATLYWYQQILGQGPKLLIQFQNNGVVDDSQLPKDRFSAERLKGVDSTLKIQPAKLEDSAVYLCASSSGSGNRYTDTQYFGPGTRLTVL.

The genes are TRBV28 and TRBJ1-5, with a possible D match to TRBD1 (6 bases). V lost 3 bases and J 7 bases, leaving 13 bases between the germline ends. The CDR3 has 14 amino acids. Germline CDR1 MDHEN, CDR2 SYDVKM. CDR3: CASSFYGTTQPQHF. CDR3 bases: TGTGCCAGCAGTTTCTACGGGACAACGCAGCCCCAGCATTTT.

The chain carries TRBV10-2 and TRBJ1-1, with D hard to call. Germline V CDR1 and CDR2: WSHSY, SAAADI. Trimming removed 3 bases at V and 5 bases at J, with 10 bases between. The CDR3 sequence is 13 residues long. CDR3 DNA: TGCGCCAGCAGTGAAGGTATAGTTACTGAAGCTTTCTTT. This sequence encodes CASSEGIVTEAFF.

This clonotype was observed a handful of times. The chain joins TRBV7-9 to TRBJ1-4; D ambiguous. CDR1 is SEHNR and CDR2 is FQNEAQ in the germline V gene (reference sequence). This CDR3 is 17 amino acids long. The V gene lost 5 bases and the J gene lost 3 bases, with 19 bases spanning the gap. The CDR3, as DNA: TGTGCCAGCAGCCCTACCCCCCAAGTCGTGTCTAATGAAAAACTGTTTTTT. This codes for CASSPTPQVVSNEKLFF.

The chain uses TRBV7-8 and TRBJ2-1; D is unclear. Per the germline V gene, CDR1 is SGHVS and CDR2 is FQNEAQ. V gave up 5 bases and J gave up 7 bases, with 30 bases separating them. The CDR3 totals 19 residues. This chain's CDR3 is CASSPRRWRVIGSSNEQFF. CDR3 sequence (DNA): TGTGCCAGCAGCCCCCGACGTTGGAGAGTAATAGGAAGTTCGAATGAGCAGTTCTTC.

Ten or more counts support this clonotype. This chain joins TRBV28 and TRBJ2-7; 8 bases align to TRBD1. This CDR3 spans 15 amino acids. Germline V gives CDR1 MDHEN, CDR2 SYDVKM. V lost 5 bases and J lost 3; bases outside the gene matches: 9. CDR3 sequence (DNA): TGTGCCAGCAGTCTACTACAGGGGGAGTGCTACGAGCAGTACTTC. Its translation is CASSLLQGECYEQYF.

The chain has TRBV27 and TRBJ2-6; 12 bases are a match to TRBD2. This CDR3 has 17 residues. Trimming removed 5 bases from V and 0 bases from J; junction bases left unmatched: 2. Germline CDR1 reads MNHEY; CDR2 reads SMNVEV (reference sequence). The CDR3 here is CASSMTSGSSGANVLTF. In nucleotides, the CDR3 is TGTGCCAGCAGTATGACTAGCGGGAGCTCTGGGGCCAACGTCCTGACTTTC. The whole variable domain, remainder taken from reference TRBV27 and TRBJ2-6, is EAQVTQNPRYLITVTGKKLTVTCSQNMNHEYMSWYRQDPGLGLRQIYYSMNVEVTDKGDVPEGYKVSRKEKRNFPLILESPSPNQTSLYFCASSMTSGSSGANVLTFGAGSRLTVL.

In this sample, this clonotype turned up many times. The rearrangement joins TRBV28 to TRBJ1-2; D is undetermined. The germline gives CDR1 MDHEN, CDR2 SYDVKM. There are 11 residues in the CDR3. Trimming cost V 6 bases and J 4 bases, with 6 bases left between them. CDR3 bases: TGTGCCAGCAGCCAGTCCTATGGCTACACCTTC. It yields the protein CASSQSYGYTF.

There are many counts of this clonotype. The rearrangement links TRBV28 to TRBJ2-7, with a weak D call TRBD1 (6 bases). Looked up from germline, CDR1 is MDHEN and CDR2 is SYDVKM. The CDR3 has 14 residues. Trimming removed 7 bases from V and 1 base from J, with 14 bases in between. The CDR3 sequence: CASKQTGESYEQYF. In DNA form, the CDR3 reads TGTGCCAGCAAGCAGACAGGAGAATCCTACGAGCAGTACTTC.

This clonotype was picked up a small number of times. The chain joins TRBV27 to TRBJ2-3; 7 bases are a match to TRBD2. The germline gives CDR1 MNHEY, CDR2 SMNVEV (reference sequence). This CDR3 has 17 residues. Trimming took 5 bases from V and 0 from J; bases not matched to a gene: 11. The chain's CDR3 is CASSPRLGLLSTDTQYF. The CDR3, as DNA: TGTGCCAGCAGTCCGCGCTTGGGACTACTAAGCACAGATACGCAGTATTTT.

Concerning this clonotype itself: A much larger clonotype is one base distant, so this may be a read error. The final CDR3 position lacks the conserved phenylalanine or tryptophan, pointing to a likely read error. The V gene is TRBV6-1, the J gene TRBJ2-7; D gene uncertain. CDR1 MNHNS and CDR2 SASEGT come from the germline V gene. The length of the CDR3 is 13 residues. The V end was cut by 7 bases, the J end by 4 bases, with 14 bases between. CDR3 sequence reads: CASKTTDGYEQYY. The CDR3 DNA is TGTGCCAGCAAAACGACCGATGGGTACGAGCAGTACTAC.

This clonotype has at least ten counts. The chain recombines TRBV3-1 with TRBJ2-5, with 8 bases matching TRBD2. Trimming took 4 bases from V and 3 from J; bases not matched to a gene: 1. Germline CDR1 LGHDT, CDR2 YNNKEL (reference sequence). The CDR3 spans 13 residues. The CDR3 sequence: CASSLAGKETQYF. CDR3 nucleotides: TGTGCCAGCAGCCTAGCGGGAAAAGAGACCCAGTACTTC.

The chain joins TRBV20-1 to TRBJ1-6; D perhaps matches TRBD1 (5 bases). The V and J ends lost 6 bases and 5 bases respectively, with 11 bases between them. Germline CDR1 reads DFQATT; CDR2 reads SNEGSKA (reference sequence). This CDR3 is built from 13 residues. The CDR3 DNA follows: TGCAGTGCCTACAGGACGAATAATTCACCCCTCCACTTT. Translation: CSAYRTNNSPLHF.

The table lists this clonotype with many counts. The CDR3 DNA reads as TGTGCCAGCAGCTCAGGGAGGCGCTCCTACGAGCAGTACTTC. This gives the protein CASSSGRRSYEQYF. The rearrangement links TRBV6-1 to TRBJ2-7; D possibly corresponds to TRBD2 (6 bases). Deletions cut 6 bases from V and 0 bases from J, with 12 bases between. Per germline, CDR1 MNHNS and CDR2 SASEGT. This CDR3 spans 14 amino acids.

The J gene is TRBJ2-2, the V gene TRBV18, with D maybe TRBD2 (6 bases). V gave up 2 bases and J gave up 3 bases, with 10 bases separating them. The length of the CDR3 is 15 residues. The V gene's germline CDR1 is KGHSH and CDR2 LQKENI. Here the CDR3 reads CASSPYGGYTGELFF. The DNA of the CDR3 is TGTGCCAGCTCACCATACGGGGGATACACCGGGGAGCTGTTTTTT.

This clonotype came up many times. V and J are TRBV28 and TRBJ1-2; tentatively, D is TRBD1 (5 bases). The CDR3 is 16 amino acids. V was trimmed by 3 bases and J by 1 base, leaving 15 bases between them. The germline gives CDR1 MDHEN, CDR2 SYDVKM. CDR3 protein: CASSFPGTGLNYGYTF. The DNA for the CDR3 is TGTGCCAGCAGTTTCCCCGGGACGGGACTTAACTATGGCTACACCTTC.

The chain uses TRBV19 and TRBJ1-5; D remains ambiguous. This CDR3 has 11 amino acids. Germline CDR1 and CDR2: LNHDA and SQIVND (reference sequence). V gave up 8 bases and J gave up 6 bases, with 8 bases separating them. CDR3 sequence: CASGLGQPQHF. CDR3 nucleotides: TGTGCCAGTGGCCTAGGTCAGCCCCAGCATTTT.

This clonotype was counted at least ten times. The chain couples TRBV27 to TRBJ2-5; TRBD2 matches at 10 bases. Germline loops: CDR1 MNHEY, CDR2 SMNVEV (reference sequence). The junction had 7 bases not matched to a gene; V was cut back by 3 bases and J by 3 bases. The CDR3 consists of 16 residues. The CDR3 here is CASSFVGLAGEETQYF. CDR3 nucleotide sequence: TGTGCCAGCAGTTTCGTCGGGCTAGCGGGAGAAGAGACCCAGTACTTC.

This clonotype came up many times. V usage is TRBV12-3 or TRBV12-4 and J usage is TRBJ2-7, with 7 bases that match TRBD2. J gave up 7 bases and V 2 bases, and 11 bases lay outside the gene matches. The CDR3 contains 15 residues. In DNA form, the CDR3 reads TGTGCCAGCAGTTTAAGGCCAGCGGGATTGGGGGAGCAGTACTTC. Translation gives CASSLRPAGLGEQYF.

Only a few counts were recorded for this clonotype. The chain joins TRBV6-1 to TRBJ2-7, with 10 bases that match TRBD1. The length of the CDR3 is 14 residues. Germline CDR1 and CDR2: MNHNS and SASEGT. The trim removed 4 bases at V and 5 bases at J, leaving 5 bases unmatched. CDR3 nucleotides: TGTGCCAGCAGTGGAGCCGGGACAGGGGACGAGCAGTACTTC. Protein product: CASSGAGTGDEQYF.

The chain couples TRBV6-1 to TRBJ2-1, with 10 positions matching TRBD2. CDR1 and CDR2 (germline): MNHNS, SASEGT. This CDR3 contains 14 residues. The J segment lost 9 bases and the V segment lost 2 bases, leaving 4 bases of the junction unmatched. The CDR3, as DNA: TGTGCCAGCAGTGAACTAGCGGGAGAGAGTGAGCAGTTCTTC. Encoded protein: CASSELAGESEQFF.

In its sample, this clonotype was seen a few times. The CDR3 ends on some other residue instead of the conserved phenylalanine or tryptophan, so this is likely a read error. V and J are TRBV13 and TRBJ2-7; no clear D. Germline V gene lookup returns CDR1 PRHDT and CDR2 FYEKMQ (reference sequence). The CDR3 totals 15 residues. The CDR3: CASSLGSIGSYEQYL. The CDR3 region has the DNA TGCGCCAGCAGCTTGGGTTCTATAGGATCCTACGAGCAGTACCTC.

This clonotype came up a few times. This CDR3 reads CSASSQGARDYGYTF. Written as DNA, the CDR3 is TGCAGTGCTAGCTCACAGGGGGCTCGGGACTATGGCTACACCTTC. This chain links TRBV20-1 with TRBJ1-2, with TRBD1 matching 9 bases. Trimming at V came to 3 bases and at J to 3 bases, leaving 8 bases not matched to a gene. This CDR3 contains 15 residues. CDR1 is DFQATT, CDR2 SNEGSKA, per germline (reference sequence).

This chain uses TRBV27 with TRBJ1-5, with D possibly matching TRBD1 (5 bases). This CDR3 spans 15 amino acids. Trimming shortened V by 5 bases and J by 6 bases, and 17 bases separated the two germline ends. CDR1 MNHEY and CDR2 SMNVEV come from the germline V gene (reference sequence). CDR3 bases: TGTGCCAGCAGTCCCCGGGACCCCTACCCTCAGCCCCAGCATTTT. The encoded protein is CASSPRDPYPQPQHF.

In its sample, this clonotype was seen a few times. The genes are TRBV9 and TRBJ2-6; 11 nucleotides align to TRBD2. Germline V gives CDR1 SGDLS, CDR2 YYNGEE. Germline trimming cut 3 bases from V and 0 bases from J; bases unmatched to any gene: 5. The CDR3 loop spans 18 amino acids. CDR3 bases: TGTGCCAGCAGCGCGAGAACTAGCGGGGGCTCTGGGGCCAACGTCCTGACTTTC. It translates to CASSARTSGGSGANVLTF.